This T cell receptor (beta chain) was identified during a study of T cells in Graves' hyperthyroidism and ophthalmopathy. Study conclusions and caveats: Also found in blood were most expanded thyroid clonotypes above 0.001.

The length of the CDR3 is 14 residues. V trimming: 3 bases; J trimming: 4 bases; junction bases outside the gene matches: 5. Germline values: CDR1 MNHEY, CDR2 SMNVEV (reference sequence). Authors of the study amplified TCR beta CDR3 regions from RNA transcripts. The primer set for the first-round RT-PCR of the TCR CDR3 was HTBI. TCRdb passed the multiplex PCR reads through MiXCR, listing each CDR3 protein once. The profile shows about 520,000 distinct CDR3 sequences, roughly a quarter of them singletons. The table lists this clonotype with many counts. The antigen remains unidentified. Patients with ophthalmopathy all had a Clinical Activity Score of at least 3, a NOSPECS grade of at least 4 and duration under 3 months. On the basis of clinical symptoms, serum thyroxine and TRAb, thyroid ultrasound and orbital computed tomography, diagnoses were made.

The sequence was collected from a woman aged 25 to 39 with Graves' ophthalmopathy. Material for sequencing was blood. This chain links TRBV27 with TRBJ2-5; 7 bases are a match to TRBD1. DNA for the CDR3: TGTGCCAGCAGTTTCCGACAGGGCGGAGAGACCCAGTACTTC. This gives the protein CASSFRQGGETQYF.